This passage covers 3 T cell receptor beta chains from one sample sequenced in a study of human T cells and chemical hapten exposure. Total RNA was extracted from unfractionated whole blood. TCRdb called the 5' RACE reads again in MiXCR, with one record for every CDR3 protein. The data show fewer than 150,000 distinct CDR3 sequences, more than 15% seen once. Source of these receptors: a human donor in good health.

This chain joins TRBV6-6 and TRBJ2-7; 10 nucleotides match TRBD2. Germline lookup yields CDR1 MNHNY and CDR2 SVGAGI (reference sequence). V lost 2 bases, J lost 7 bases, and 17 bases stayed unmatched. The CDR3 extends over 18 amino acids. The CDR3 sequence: CASSYEGGILAGVWEQYF. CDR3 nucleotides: TGTGCCAGCAGTTACGAGGGAGGGATCCTAGCGGGAGTATGGGAGCAGTACTTC.

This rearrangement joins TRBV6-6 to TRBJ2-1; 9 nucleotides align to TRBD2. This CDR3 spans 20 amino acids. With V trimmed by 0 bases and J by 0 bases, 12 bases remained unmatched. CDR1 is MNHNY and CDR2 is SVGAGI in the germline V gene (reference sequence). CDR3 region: CASSYSRQAGGQSSYNEQFF. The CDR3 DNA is TGTGCCAGCAGTTACTCGCGGCAAGCGGGAGGTCAAAGCTCCTACAATGAGCAGTTCTTC.

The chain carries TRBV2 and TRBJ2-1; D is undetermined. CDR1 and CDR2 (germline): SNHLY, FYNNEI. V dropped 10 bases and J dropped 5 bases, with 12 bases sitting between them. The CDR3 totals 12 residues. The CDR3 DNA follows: TGTGCCACCAGGACCGGTCACAATGAGCAGTTCTTC. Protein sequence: CATRTGHNEQFF.